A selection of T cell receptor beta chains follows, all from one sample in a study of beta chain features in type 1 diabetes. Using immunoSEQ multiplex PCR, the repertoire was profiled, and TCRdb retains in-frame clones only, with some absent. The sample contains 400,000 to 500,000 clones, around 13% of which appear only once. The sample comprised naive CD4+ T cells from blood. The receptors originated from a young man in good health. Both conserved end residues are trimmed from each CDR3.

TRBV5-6	ASRWTGGNNEQF
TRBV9	ASSVLAGADTQY
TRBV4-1	ASSQVWTGEETQY
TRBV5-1	ASSRPTGGGETQY
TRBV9	ASSKGQMNTEAF
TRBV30	AWSLGNNQPQH
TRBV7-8	ASRDWTGTGLSTGELF
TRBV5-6	ASSLGQGTTDTQY
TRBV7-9	ASSLVLNEQF
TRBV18	ASSPGLSSYNEQF